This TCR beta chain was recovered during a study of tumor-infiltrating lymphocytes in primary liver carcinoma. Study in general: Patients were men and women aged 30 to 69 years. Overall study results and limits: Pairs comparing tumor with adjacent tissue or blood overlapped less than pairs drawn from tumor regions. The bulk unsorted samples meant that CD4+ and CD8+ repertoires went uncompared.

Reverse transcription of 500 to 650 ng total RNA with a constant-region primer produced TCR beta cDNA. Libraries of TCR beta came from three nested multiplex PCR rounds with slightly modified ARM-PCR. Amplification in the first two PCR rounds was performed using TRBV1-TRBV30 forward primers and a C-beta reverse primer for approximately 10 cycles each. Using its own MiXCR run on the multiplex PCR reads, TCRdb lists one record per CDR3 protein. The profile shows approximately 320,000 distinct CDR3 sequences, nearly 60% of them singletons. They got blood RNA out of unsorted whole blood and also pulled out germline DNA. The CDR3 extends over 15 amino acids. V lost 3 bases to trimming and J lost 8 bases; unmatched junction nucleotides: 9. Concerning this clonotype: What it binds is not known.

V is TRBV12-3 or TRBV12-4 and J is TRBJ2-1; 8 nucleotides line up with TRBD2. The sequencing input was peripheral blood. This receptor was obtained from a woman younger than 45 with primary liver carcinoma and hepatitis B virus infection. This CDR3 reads CASSFGSSGIYEQFF. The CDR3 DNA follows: TGTGCCAGCAGTTTCGGTAGTAGCGGGATCTATGAGCAGTTCTTC.